This T cell receptor (beta chain) was sequenced in a study of blood T cells in healthy people across ages. General study results and limits: Naive CD4+ cell counts and diversity both ran higher in long-lived than in aged donors.

Trimming left V 6 bases short and J 0 bases short, with 15 bases between. This CDR3 spans 15 amino acids. Germline V gene lookup returns CDR1 SQVTM and CDR2 ANQGSEA. Individuals who donated were healthy Caucasians from Russia aged about 6 to 100. Drawing of peripheral blood yielded about 9.7 milliliters from each donor. As to this clonotype: The target antigen is unknown.

Combining a sample-barcoded 5' primer with a J-beta primer mix, a second PCR ran for about 7 to 11 cycles. Each sample yielded at least 2.5 million CDR3-containing paired-end reads. TCRdb re-analysed the 5' RACE reads in MiXCR, keeping a single row per CDR3 protein. The sample records about 1.5 million distinct CDR3 sequences, about 42% being singletons. The chain is built from TRBV29-1 and TRBJ2-1, with D possibly TRBD2 on 6 matching bases. This receptor was identified in a woman aged 18-29 years in good health. Sequenced sample: blood. DNA for the CDR3: TGCAGCGTCGATGGGACTCCAAGCTCCTACAATGAGCAGTTCTTC. This encodes CSVDGTPSSYNEQFF.